This T cell receptor beta chain was recovered during a study of blood T cell repertoires in COVID-19. Here immunoSEQ multiplex PCR was the method, and the copy in TCRdb shows in-frame clones only, minus some. The repertoire has some 70,000 clones, 73% of them found once; the top ten carry around 20%. The sequencing input was peripheral blood. The TCR sequence derives from a man aged 55-75 years with acute or convalescent COVID-19.

The CDR3 loop reads CAWREQDPNSPLHF. The CDR3 DNA is TGTGCCTGGAGGGAACAGGACCCTAATTCACCCCTCCACTTT. The rearrangement joins TRBV30 to TRBJ1-6; D might be TRBD1 (5 bases). Germline CDR1 reads GTSNPN; CDR2 reads SVGIG (reference sequence). CDR3 length: 14 residues. Trimming took 3 bases from V and 6 from J, leaving 12 bases between them.